A single sample gave rise to the 5 T cell receptor beta chains below, sequenced in a study of monozygotic twins with inflammatory bowel disease. TCRdb re-called the 5' RACE reads and shows each CDR3 protein once, DNA omitted. This sample's table reports 350,000 to 500,000 distinct CDR3 sequences. The sample consisted of blood. Every receptor here comes from a human donor with ulcerative colitis or Crohn's disease, or a healthy co-twin of an affected twin (not recorded which).

The chain carries TRBV4-1 and TRBJ2-1. Looked up from germline, CDR1 is MGHRA and CDR2 is YSYEKL. The CDR3 runs to 15 residues. The CDR3 here is CASSQEDRPNNEQFF.

V is TRBV29-1 and J is TRBJ1-5; TCRdb's D call, TRBD1, is unchecked because there is no DNA. The CDR3 totals 17 residues. The germline gives CDR1 SQVTM, CDR2 ANQGSEA. CDR3 sequence reads: CSVEDRSGTGGTQPQHF.

The chain has TRBV5-1 and TRBJ1-2. The length of the CDR3 is 15 residues. Germline V gene data show CDR1 as SGHRS and CDR2 as YFSETQ. The CDR3 region is CASSLGEEGNYGYTF.

The chain combines TRBV28 with TRBJ2-5; absent DNA, TCRdb's TRBD2 call cannot be checked. The CDR3 covers 16 residues. The germline V gene has CDR1 MDHEN and CDR2 SYDVKM. CDR3 in amino acids: CASSQTGTAYVETQYF. The full variable domain, with the rest looked up from reference TRBV28 and TRBJ2-5, is DVKVTQSSRYLVKRTGEKVFLECVQDMDHENMFWYRQDPGLGLRLIYFSYDVKMKEKGDIPEGYSVSREKKERFSLILESASTNQTSMYLCASSQTGTAYVETQYFGPGTRLLVL.

Here the CDR3 reads CASSDRGVLYEQYF. The gene calls are TRBV25-1 and TRBJ2-7; TCRdb outputs TRBD1, but without DNA this stays unchecked. CDR1 MGHDK and CDR2 SYGVNS come from the germline V gene. There are 14 residues in the CDR3.